This TCR beta chain was found in a study of cytomegalovirus exposure and HLA in healthy donors. Germline assignment: CDR1 SQVTM and CDR2 ANQGSEA. CDR3 size: 11 residues. Trimming stripped 5 bases from V and 6 bases from J, with 10 bases between. Study-wide results and limits: In vitro assays verified that a few CMV-associated chains recognized CMV antigens specifically.

Method: immunoSEQ multiplex PCR; TCRdb's copy keeps in-frame clones and lacks some. The table records some 170,000 clones, about four fifths of them present only once. This clone was found a few times. The antigen is not known. The chain is built from TRBV29-1 and TRBJ1-2; TRBD1 is a possible D gene (5 bases). The sequencing sample was made of PBMCs. The TCR originated in a man younger than 45 in good health and CMV-seropositive. This CDR3 is CSVRQGNGYTF. The CDR3 DNA reads as TGCAGCGTTAGGCAGGGAAATGGCTACACCTTC.